This T cell receptor (beta chain) was found in a study of blood T cell repertoires in COVID-19. Study context: COVID-19 samples, acute and convalescent, were from the United States, Italy and Spain. PBMCs, B-cell-depleted T cells, or T cells were the source of the cDNA or gDNA that made up the material.

This CDR3 is built from 13 residues. V was trimmed by 5 bases and J by 8 bases, leaving 15 bases between them. The germline V gene has CDR1 SGHVS and CDR2 FQNEAQ. Source study methods: Amplification from reference gene primers served as the basis for estimated nucleated cell counts. TCRdb keeps only in-frame clones here, not all; method: immunoSEQ multiplex PCR. V and J calls and clone size are those listed in that table; D and trimming were worked out from the DNA. The sample lists about 190,000 clones; about 85% were seen once. The V and J genes are TRBV7-8 and TRBJ1-1; D perhaps matches TRBD1 (6 bases). Sequenced: peripheral blood. This TCR was sampled from a human donor in a cohort sampled during active COVID-19. The CDR3 DNA is TGTGCCAGCAGCCCACTGGGGGGGCAGGAAGCTTTCTTT. It encodes CASSPLGGQEAFF.